This T cell receptor beta chain emerged from a study of response to subunit inactivated influenza vaccine. Study observations and caveats: Authors proposed each seasonal influenza vaccination draws in few new T cells.

TCRdb fed the RT-PCR reads into MiXCR, producing one record per CDR3 protein. The profile covers under 950,000 distinct CDR3 sequences, with less than 25% appearing a single time and about 9.4% taken by the ten largest. Points on this clonotype: Antigen: not known.

The sample was PBMCs from blood, taken more than 4 days after vaccination. The receptor was isolated from a middle-aged man who received an inactivated influenza vaccine.

The CDR3 loop is CASSSRTETMYF. CDR3 coding DNA: TGTGCCAGCAGCTCCCGGACAGAGACAATGTACTTC. The chain employs TRBV7-9 and TRBJ2-7; a weak D match, TRBD1 (6 bases). Per germline, CDR1 SEHNR and CDR2 FQNEAQ (reference sequence). The CDR3 extends over 12 amino acids. With 4 bases removed from V and 12 bases from J, the gap between germline ends came to 16 bases.